This passage covers 17 T cell receptor beta chains from one sample sequenced in a study of T cell changes during pregnancy in multiple sclerosis. Repertoires were generated with immunoSEQ multiplex PCR, while TCRdb's copy carries only in-frame clones and drops some. The data hold roughly 50,000 clones, with around 92% observed a single time. The material was peripheral blood, obtained after pregnancy. These receptors all stem from a female donor in good health, enrolled as a control in a pregnancy study.

This clone is a singleton in its sample. This chain connects TRBV5-4 to TRBJ2-3; 12 positions match TRBD2. This CDR3 is 15 amino acids long. The V gene's germline CDR1 is SGHNT and CDR2 YYREEE (reference sequence). Losses at the gene ends were 3 bases for V and 3 bases for J; bases not matched to a gene: 2. Here the CDR3 reads CASSSTSGGTDTQYF. Here the CDR3 DNA reads TGTGCCAGCAGCTCCACTAGCGGGGGGACAGATACGCAGTATTTT.

The chain combines TRBV19 with TRBJ2-1; 13 nucleotides line up with TRBD2. J gave up 5 bases and V 7 bases, and 14 bases lay outside the gene matches. The CDR3 spans 18 residues. CDR1 LNHDA and CDR2 SQIVND come from the germline V gene (reference sequence). Here the CDR3 reads CASTQTRTSGRRDNEQFF. CDR3 bases: TGTGCCAGTACCCAAACCAGGACTAGCGGGAGAAGGGACAATGAGCAGTTCTTC.

The chain employs TRBV9 and TRBJ2-1, with 11 bases aligning to TRBD2. Germline trimming cut 0 bases from V and 10 bases from J; bases unmatched to any gene: 9. The CDR3 totals 16 residues. Germline-derived CDR1 and CDR2 are SGDLS and YYNGEE. The CDR3 reads CASSVAIAGGPGEQFF. The CDR3 DNA sequence: TGTGCCAGCAGCGTAGCGATAGCGGGAGGGCCTGGGGAGCAGTTCTTC.

This rearrangement joins TRBV28 to TRBJ2-7; 12 positions agree with TRBD2. The germline V gene encodes CDR1 MDHEN and CDR2 SYDVKM. The CDR3 loop spans 13 amino acids. V lost 9 bases, J lost 4 bases, and 4 bases stayed unmatched. The CDR3 DNA sequence: TGTGCCAGTAAGACTAGCGGGAGATACGAGCAGTACTTC. This sequence encodes CASKTSGRYEQYF.

In this sample, this clone turned up once. J is TRBJ1-6 and V is TRBV6-1, with D perhaps matching TRBD1 (6 bases). Trimming took off 6 bases at V and 5 bases at J, with 11 bases between the two ends. The CDR3 is 14 residues long. The germline CDR1 and CDR2 sequences are MNHNS and SASEGT. CDR3 loop: CASRLTGNNSPLHF. CDR3 sequence (DNA): TGTGCCAGCAGGTTGACAGGCAATAATTCACCCCTCCACTTT.

The genes are TRBV11-3 and TRBJ2-5; D possibly corresponds to TRBD1 (5 bases). This CDR3 is 15 amino acids long. V was trimmed by 1 base and J by 1 base, leaving 10 bases between them. The germline V gene encodes CDR1 SGHNT and CDR2 YENEEA. The CDR3 loop is CASSLGGQTQETQYF. For the CDR3, the DNA is TGTGCCAGCAGCTTAGGAGGACAAACCCAAGAGACCCAGTACTTC.

The CDR3 protein is CASSLTTHSPGGTEAFF. CDR3 nucleotides: TGTGCCAGTAGTCTGACTACGCACTCACCAGGAGGCACTGAAGCTTTCTTT. The chain carries TRBV19 and TRBJ1-1; D remains ambiguous. V was cut by 5 bases and J by 4 bases, with 23 bases left in between. CDR3 length equals 17 residues. Germline assignment: CDR1 LNHDA and CDR2 SQIVND (reference sequence).

The J gene is TRBJ1-1, the V gene TRBV6-1; possible D gene TRBD1, 5 bases. Trimming left V 4 bases short and J 1 base short, with 7 bases between. The CDR3 has 13 amino acids. Germline CDR1 MNHNS, CDR2 SASEGT. CDR3 coding DNA: TGTGCCAGCAGTGTTGACAGGAACACTGAAGCTTTCTTT. This gives the protein CASSVDRNTEAFF.

This chain connects TRBV19 to TRBJ1-2; 11 nucleotides match TRBD1. Unmatched junction bases numbered 9, after V lost 2 bases and J lost 7 bases. Germline CDR1 is LNHDA and CDR2 is SQIVND (reference sequence). CDR3 length equals 16 residues. Written as DNA, the CDR3 is TGTGCCAGTAGTATACGCGGGACAGGGGGTACGTTTGGCTACACCTTC. Its protein is CASSIRGTGGTFGYTF.

The chain links TRBV4-2 to TRBJ2-5, with 13 bases matching TRBD2. The CDR3 extends over 16 amino acids. CDR1 is LGHNA and CDR2 is YNFKEQ in the germline V gene. The V and J ends lost 4 bases and 5 bases, in that order; junction bases with no gene match: 7. CDR3 sequence: CASSPTSGGAVETQYF. In DNA form, the CDR3 reads TGTGCCAGCAGCCCAACTAGCGGGGGGGCAGTGGAGACCCAGTACTTC.

This chain links TRBV9 with TRBJ1-2; TRBD1 agrees at 11 bases. CDR1 and CDR2 (germline): SGDLS, YYNGEE. This CDR3 comprises 13 residues. With V trimmed by 6 bases and J by 7 bases, 5 bases remained unmatched. CDR3 in DNA: TGTGCCAGCACCGGACAGGGGGCCGTTGGCTACACCTTC. Translation gives CASTGQGAVGYTF. The entire variable domain, with the rest obtained from reference TRBV9 and TRBJ1-2, is as follows: DSGVTQTPKHLITATGQRVTLRCSPRSGDLSVYWYQQSLDQGLQFLIQYYNGEERAKGNILERFSAQQFPDLHSELNLSSLELGDSALYFCASTGQGAVGYTFGSGTRLTVV.

This chain links TRBV19 with TRBJ2-1; 14 bases are shared with TRBD2. CDR3 length equals 19 residues. Trimming removed 4 bases from V and 5 bases from J; junction bases left unmatched: 13. From germline, CDR1 is LNHDA and CDR2 SQIVND (reference sequence). DNA for the CDR3: TGTGCCAGTAGTACTTTGACTAGCGGGGGGGCCTATCGGAACAATGAGCAGTTCTTC. Protein sequence: CASSTLTSGGAYRNNEQFF. The entire variable domain, with the rest obtained from reference TRBV19 and TRBJ2-1, is as follows: DGGITQSPKYLFRKEGQNVTLSCEQNLNHDAMYWYRQDPGQGLRLIYYSQIVNDFQKGDIAEGYSVSREKKESFPLTVTSAQKNPTAFYLCASSTLTSGGAYRNNEQFFGPGTRLTVL.

V and J are TRBV12-5 and TRBJ2-5; D gene ambiguous. Germline V gene data show CDR1 as LGHNT and CDR2 as FRNRAP. The V end lost 3 bases, the J end lost 4 bases, and 21 bases lay between the germline ends. The CDR3 loop spans 17 amino acids. CDR3 coding DNA: TGTGCTAGTGGTTTTACATCTGTCACAGACCTCCCAGAGACCCAGTACTTC. Its translation is CASGFTSVTDLPETQYF.

The V and J genes are TRBV7-8 and TRBJ2-7, with 7 bases fitting TRBD2. The CDR3 runs to 14 residues. Trimming removed 6 bases from V and 2 bases from J; junction bases left unmatched: 7. Germline V CDR1 and CDR2: SGHVS, FQNEAQ. The CDR3 bases are TGTGCCAGCAGGGGGGGGAGGGGTACCTACGAGCAGTACTTC. Its translation: CASRGGRGTYEQYF.

This chain connects TRBV7-2 to TRBJ2-3; D not certain. The CDR3 has 12 residues. From germline, CDR1 is SGHTA and CDR2 FQGNSA. The V end lost 5 bases, the J end lost 5 bases, and 8 bases lay between the germline ends. CDR3 loop: CASSAVIDTQYF. The CDR3 bases are TGTGCCAGCAGCGCAGTCATAGATACGCAGTATTTT.

In this sample, this clone turned up a few times. This sequence joins TRBV19 and TRBJ1-2; no definite D call. V was trimmed by 4 bases and J by 4 bases, leaving 13 bases between them. Germline assignment: CDR1 LNHDA and CDR2 SQIVND (reference sequence). The CDR3 consists of 14 residues. CDR3 nucleotides: TGTGCCAGTAGTACCGGACGGGGTGGCTATGGCTACACCTTC. Its translation is CASSTGRGGYGYTF. The whole variable domain, filled in from reference TRBV19 and TRBJ1-2, reads DGGITQSPKYLFRKEGQNVTLSCEQNLNHDAMYWYRQDPGQGLRLIYYSQIVNDFQKGDIAEGYSVSREKKESFPLTVTSAQKNPTAFYLCASSTGRGGYGYTFGSGTRLTVV.

The V gene is TRBV7-2, the J gene TRBJ2-1, with 7 bases matching TRBD2. The CDR3 consists of 18 residues. V shed 1 base and J 4 bases; nucleotides not matched to a gene: 13. Per germline, CDR1 SGHTA and CDR2 FQGNSA. CDR3 coding DNA: TGTGCCAGCAGCTTAGGGTCTGGCTTGGTGCGGGGGTACAATGAGCAGTTCTTC. This sequence encodes CASSLGSGLVRGYNEQFF.